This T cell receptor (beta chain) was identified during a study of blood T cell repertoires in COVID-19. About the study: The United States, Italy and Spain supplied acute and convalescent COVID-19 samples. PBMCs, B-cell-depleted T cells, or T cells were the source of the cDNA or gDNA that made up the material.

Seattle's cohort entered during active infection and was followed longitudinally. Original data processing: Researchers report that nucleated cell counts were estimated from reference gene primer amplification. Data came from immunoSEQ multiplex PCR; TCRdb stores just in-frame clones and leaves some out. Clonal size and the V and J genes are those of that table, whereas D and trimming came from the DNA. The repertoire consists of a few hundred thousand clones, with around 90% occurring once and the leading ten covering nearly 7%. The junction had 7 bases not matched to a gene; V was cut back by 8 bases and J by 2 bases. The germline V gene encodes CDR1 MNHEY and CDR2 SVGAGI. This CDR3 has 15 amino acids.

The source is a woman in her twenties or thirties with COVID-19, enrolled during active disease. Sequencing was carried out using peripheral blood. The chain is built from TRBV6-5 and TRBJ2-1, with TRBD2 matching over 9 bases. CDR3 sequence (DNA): TGTGCCAGCGGAGAGGCGGGAGGGCCCTACAATGAGCAGTTCTTC. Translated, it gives CASGEAGGPYNEQFF.